Given below is one T cell receptor beta chain in context. This specimen belongs to a study of blood T cell repertoires in COVID-19. For the study at large: Spain, Italy and the United States supplied samples that represented acute and convalescent COVID-19. T cells, B-cell-depleted T cells, or PBMCs supplied cDNA or gDNA.

Using immunoSEQ multiplex PCR, the repertoire was profiled, and TCRdb retains in-frame clones only, with some absent. The sample includes roughly 200,000 clones, roughly three quarters seen only once; the top ten take approximately 6%. Trimming took 6 bases from V and 1 from J, leaving 16 bases between them. This CDR3 spans 16 amino acids. Germline V gene data show CDR1 as KGHSH and CDR2 as LQKENI. The V and J genes are TRBV18 and TRBJ1-5; no clear D gene. This TCR came from a woman in her thirties or forties with COVID-19, enrolled during active disease. Specimen: peripheral blood. CDR3 sequence reads: CASSPQVGSSNQPQHF. The CDR3 nucleotides read TGTGCCAGCTCCCCCCAAGTCGGGTCGAGCAATCAGCCCCAGCATTTT.